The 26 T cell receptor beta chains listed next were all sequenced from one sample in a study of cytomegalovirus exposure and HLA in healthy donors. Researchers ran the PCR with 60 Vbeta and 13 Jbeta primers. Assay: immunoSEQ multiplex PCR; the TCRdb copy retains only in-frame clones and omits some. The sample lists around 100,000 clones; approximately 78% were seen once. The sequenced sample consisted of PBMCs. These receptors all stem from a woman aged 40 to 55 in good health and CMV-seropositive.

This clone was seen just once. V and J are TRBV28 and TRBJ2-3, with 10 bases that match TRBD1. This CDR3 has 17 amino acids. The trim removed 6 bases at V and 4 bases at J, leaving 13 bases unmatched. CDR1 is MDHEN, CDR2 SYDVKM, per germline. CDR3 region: CASRPLTGGVQADTQYF. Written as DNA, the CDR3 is TGTGCCAGCAGGCCTCTGACAGGGGGCGTGCAGGCAGATACGCAGTATTTT.

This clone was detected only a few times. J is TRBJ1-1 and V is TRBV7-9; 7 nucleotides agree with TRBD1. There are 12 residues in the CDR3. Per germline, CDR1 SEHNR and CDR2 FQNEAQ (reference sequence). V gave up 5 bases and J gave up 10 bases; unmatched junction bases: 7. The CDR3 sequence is CASSRVAGGAFF. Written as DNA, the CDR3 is TGTGCCAGCAGCCGCGTGGCAGGGGGAGCTTTCTTT.

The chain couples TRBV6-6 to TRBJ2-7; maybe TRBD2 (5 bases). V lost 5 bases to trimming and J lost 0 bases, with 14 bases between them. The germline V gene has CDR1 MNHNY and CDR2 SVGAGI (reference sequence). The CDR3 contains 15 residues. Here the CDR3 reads CASSISDWASYEQYF. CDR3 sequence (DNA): TGTGCCAGCAGTATTAGCGACTGGGCCTCCTACGAGCAGTACTTC.

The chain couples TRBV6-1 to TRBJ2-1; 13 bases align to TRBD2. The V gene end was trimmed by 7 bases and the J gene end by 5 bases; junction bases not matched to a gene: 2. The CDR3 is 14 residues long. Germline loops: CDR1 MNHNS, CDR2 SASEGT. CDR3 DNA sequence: TGTGCCAGCAAGACTAGCGGGAGGAACAATGAGCAGTTCTTC. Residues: CASKTSGRNNEQFF.

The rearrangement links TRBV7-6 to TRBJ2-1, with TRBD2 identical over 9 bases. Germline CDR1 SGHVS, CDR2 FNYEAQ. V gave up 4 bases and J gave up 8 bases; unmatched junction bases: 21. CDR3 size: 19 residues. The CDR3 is CASSSAGASGKKGRYEQFF. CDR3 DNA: TGTGCCAGCAGCTCGGCTGGGGCTAGCGGGAAAAAGGGTCGGTATGAGCAGTTCTTC.

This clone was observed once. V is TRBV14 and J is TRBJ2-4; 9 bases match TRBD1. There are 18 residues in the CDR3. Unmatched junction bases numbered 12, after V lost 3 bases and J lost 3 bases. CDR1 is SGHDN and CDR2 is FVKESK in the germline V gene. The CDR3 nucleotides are TGTGCCAGCAGCCACCGAACCAACAGGGGGCGAAGCAAAAACATTCAGTACTTC. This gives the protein CASSHRTNRGRSKNIQYF.

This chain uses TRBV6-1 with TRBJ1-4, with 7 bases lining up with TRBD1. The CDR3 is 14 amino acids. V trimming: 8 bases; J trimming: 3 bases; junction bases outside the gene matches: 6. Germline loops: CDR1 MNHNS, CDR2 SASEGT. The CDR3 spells CASLNRGANEKLFF. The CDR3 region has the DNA TGTGCCAGCCTAAACAGGGGCGCTAATGAAAAACTGTTTTTT.

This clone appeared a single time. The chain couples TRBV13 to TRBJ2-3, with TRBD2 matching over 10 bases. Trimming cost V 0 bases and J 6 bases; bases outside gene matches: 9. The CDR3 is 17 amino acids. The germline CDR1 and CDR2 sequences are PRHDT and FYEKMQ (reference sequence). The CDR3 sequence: CASSLGAGGPGGDTQYF. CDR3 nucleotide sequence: TGTGCCAGCAGCTTAGGAGCGGGAGGGCCGGGGGGGGATACGCAGTATTTT.

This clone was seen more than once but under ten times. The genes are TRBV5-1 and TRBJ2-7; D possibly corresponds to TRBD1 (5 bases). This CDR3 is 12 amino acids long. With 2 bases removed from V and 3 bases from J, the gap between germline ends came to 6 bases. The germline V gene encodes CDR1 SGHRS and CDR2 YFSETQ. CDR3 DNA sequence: TGCGCCAGCAGCTTTCAGGGCTACGAGCAGTACTTC. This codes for CASSFQGYEQYF.

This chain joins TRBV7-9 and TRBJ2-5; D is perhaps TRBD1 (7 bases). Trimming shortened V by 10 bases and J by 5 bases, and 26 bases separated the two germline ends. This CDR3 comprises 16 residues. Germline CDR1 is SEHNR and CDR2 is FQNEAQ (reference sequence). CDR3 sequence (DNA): TGTGCCATCCCGAGGGAGGAGGGGGCCCCCCACGAGACCCAGTACTTC. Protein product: CAIPREEGAPHETQYF.

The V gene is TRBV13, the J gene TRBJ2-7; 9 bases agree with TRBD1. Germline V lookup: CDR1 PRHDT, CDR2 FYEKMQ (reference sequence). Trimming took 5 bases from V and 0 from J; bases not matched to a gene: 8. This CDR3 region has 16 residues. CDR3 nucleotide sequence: TGTGCCAGCAGCCAACTGGTACAGGGGGCCTCCTACGAGCAGTACTTC. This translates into CASSQLVQGASYEQYF.

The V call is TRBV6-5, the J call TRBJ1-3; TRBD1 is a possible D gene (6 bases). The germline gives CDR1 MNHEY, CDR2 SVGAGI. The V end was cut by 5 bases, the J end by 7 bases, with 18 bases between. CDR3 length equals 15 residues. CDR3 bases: TGTGCCAGCAGTAGACACCGGGACATCCTGAACACCATATATTTT. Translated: CASSRHRDILNTIYF.

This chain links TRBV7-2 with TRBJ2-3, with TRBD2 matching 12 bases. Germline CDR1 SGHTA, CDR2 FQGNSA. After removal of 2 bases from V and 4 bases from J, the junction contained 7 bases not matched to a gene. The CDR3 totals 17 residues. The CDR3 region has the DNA TGTGCCAGCAGCTTACGACTAGCGGGAGATCTCGCAGATACGCAGTATTTT. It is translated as CASSLRLAGDLADTQYF.

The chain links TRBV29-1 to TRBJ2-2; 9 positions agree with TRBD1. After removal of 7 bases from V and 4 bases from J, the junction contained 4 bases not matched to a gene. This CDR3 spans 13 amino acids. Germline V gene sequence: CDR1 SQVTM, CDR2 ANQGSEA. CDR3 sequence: CSGTTGGTGELFF. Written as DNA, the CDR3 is TGCAGCGGGACGACAGGGGGCACCGGGGAGCTGTTTTTT.

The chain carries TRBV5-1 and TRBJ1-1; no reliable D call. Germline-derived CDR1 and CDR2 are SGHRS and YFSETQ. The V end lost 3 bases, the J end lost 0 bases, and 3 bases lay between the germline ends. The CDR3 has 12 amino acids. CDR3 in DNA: TGCGCCAGCAGCTCCATGAACACTGAAGCTTTCTTT. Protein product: CASSSMNTEAFF.

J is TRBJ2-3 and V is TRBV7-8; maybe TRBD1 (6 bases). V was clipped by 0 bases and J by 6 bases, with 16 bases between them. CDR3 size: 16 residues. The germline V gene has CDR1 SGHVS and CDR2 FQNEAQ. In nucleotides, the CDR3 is TGTGCCAGCAGCTTAGCGGAGACAGTACAGGGTGATACGCAGTATTTT. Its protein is CASSLAETVQGDTQYF. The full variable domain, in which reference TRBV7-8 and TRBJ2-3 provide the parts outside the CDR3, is GAGVSQSPRYKVAKRGQDVALRCDPISGHVSLFWYQQALGQGPEFLTYFQNEAQLDKSGLPSDRFFAERPEGSVSTLKIQRTQQEDSAVYLCASSLAETVQGDTQYFGPGTRLTVL.

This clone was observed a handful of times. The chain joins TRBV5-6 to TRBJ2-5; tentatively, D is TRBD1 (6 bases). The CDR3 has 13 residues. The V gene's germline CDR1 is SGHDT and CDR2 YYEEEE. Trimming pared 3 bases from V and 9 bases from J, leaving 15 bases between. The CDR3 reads CASSSRQASAQYF. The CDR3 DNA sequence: TGTGCCAGCAGCTCCAGACAGGCTTCGGCCCAGTACTTC.

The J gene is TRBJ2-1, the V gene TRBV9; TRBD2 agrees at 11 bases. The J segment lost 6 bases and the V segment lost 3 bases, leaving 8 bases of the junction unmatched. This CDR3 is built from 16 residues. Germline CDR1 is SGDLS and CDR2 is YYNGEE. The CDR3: CASSANLAGGRNEQFF. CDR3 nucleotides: TGTGCCAGCAGCGCCAACCTAGCGGGAGGACGCAATGAGCAGTTCTTC.

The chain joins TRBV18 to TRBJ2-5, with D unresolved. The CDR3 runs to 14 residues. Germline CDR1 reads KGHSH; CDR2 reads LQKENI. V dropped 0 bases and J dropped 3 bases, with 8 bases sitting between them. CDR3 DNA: TGTGCCAGCTCACCACCGAGTTCGGAAGAGACCCAGTACTTC. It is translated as CASSPPSSEETQYF.

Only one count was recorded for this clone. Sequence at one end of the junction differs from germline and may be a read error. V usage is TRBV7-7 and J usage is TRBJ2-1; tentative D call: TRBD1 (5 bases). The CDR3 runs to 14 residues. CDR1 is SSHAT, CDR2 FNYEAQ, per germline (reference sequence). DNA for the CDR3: TGTGCTAGCAGCTTAAACCCCAGGGTCGGTGAGCAGTTCTTC. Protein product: CASSLNPRVGEQFF.

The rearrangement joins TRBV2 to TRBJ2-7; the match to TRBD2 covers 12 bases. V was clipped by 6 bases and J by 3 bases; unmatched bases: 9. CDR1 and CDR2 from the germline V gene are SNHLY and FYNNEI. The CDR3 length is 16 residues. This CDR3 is CASRRTSGDLSYEQYF. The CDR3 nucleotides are TGTGCCAGCAGGCGGACTAGCGGGGACCTCAGCTACGAGCAGTACTTC.

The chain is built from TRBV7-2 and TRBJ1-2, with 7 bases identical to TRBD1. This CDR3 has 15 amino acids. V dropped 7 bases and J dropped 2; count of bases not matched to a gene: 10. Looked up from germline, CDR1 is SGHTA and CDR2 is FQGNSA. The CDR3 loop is CASIPQGPLNYGYTF. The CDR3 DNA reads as TGTGCCAGCATCCCACAGGGGCCTTTAAACTATGGCTACACCTTC.

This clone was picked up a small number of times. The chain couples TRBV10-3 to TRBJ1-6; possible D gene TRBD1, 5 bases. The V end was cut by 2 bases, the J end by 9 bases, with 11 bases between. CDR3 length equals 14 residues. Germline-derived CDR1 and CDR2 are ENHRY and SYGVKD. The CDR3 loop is CAISERGESSPLHF. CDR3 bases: TGTGCCATCAGTGAGAGGGGTGAGAGTTCACCCCTCCACTTT.

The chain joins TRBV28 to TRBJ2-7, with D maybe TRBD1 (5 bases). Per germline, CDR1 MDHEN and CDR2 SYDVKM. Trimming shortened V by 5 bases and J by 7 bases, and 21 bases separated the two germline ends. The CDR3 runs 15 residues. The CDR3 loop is CASSARTQGLGEQYF. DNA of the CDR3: TGTGCCAGCAGTGCGCGTACCCAGGGCTTGGGTGAGCAGTACTTC.

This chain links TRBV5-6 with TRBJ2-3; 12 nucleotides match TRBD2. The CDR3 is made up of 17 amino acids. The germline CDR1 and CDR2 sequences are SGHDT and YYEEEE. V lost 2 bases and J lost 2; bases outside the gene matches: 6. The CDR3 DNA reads TGTGCCAGCAGCTTTCGACTAGCGGGAGCCACCACAGATACGCAGTATTTT. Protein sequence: CASSFRLAGATTDTQYF.

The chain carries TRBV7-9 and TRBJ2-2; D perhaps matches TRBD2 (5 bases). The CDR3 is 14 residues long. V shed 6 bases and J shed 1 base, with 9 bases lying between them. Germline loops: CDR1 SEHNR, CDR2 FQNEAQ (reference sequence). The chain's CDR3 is CASSSSKNTGELFF. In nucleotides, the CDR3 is TGTGCCAGCAGTTCTAGCAAGAACACCGGGGAGCTGTTTTTT.